This is a list of T cell receptor beta chains from one sample in a study of blood T cell repertoires in COVID-19. The repertoire was sequenced with immunoSEQ multiplex PCR; TCRdb's copy has only in-frame clones and lacks some. The data contain around 88,000 clones, around nine tenths of them singletons. The specimen was peripheral blood. These receptors were taken from a man aged 55-75 years with acute or convalescent COVID-19. CDR3s include the opening cysteine and the closing phenylalanine or tryptophan. D genes are given only for firm matches. Size tells how often a clone was seen (once, few, many) or the class of an expanded clone, and some rows leave it out.

v_gene	abundance	j_gene	d_gene	CDR3nt	CDR3aa
TRBV3-1/TRBV3-2	.	TRBJ2-1	TRBD2	TGTGCCAGCAGCCGCCGGGGACTAGCGGTGTTAGATTTGGACAATGAGCAGTTCTTC	CASSRRGLAVLDLDNEQFF
TRBV6-5	.	TRBJ2-7	TRBD1	TGTGCCACCTACCACCGGACAGGGAGTTACGAGCAGTACTTC	CATYHRTGSYEQYF
TRBV6-5	.	TRBJ1-1	.	TGTGCCAGCAGTCCCCCCCAGAACACTGAAGCTTTCTTT	CASSPPQNTEAFF
TRBV19	.	TRBJ2-5	.	TGTGCCAGTAAGGTCCGGGGCCAAGAGACCCAGTACTTC	CASKVRGQETQYF
TRBV15	.	TRBJ1-4	TRBD1	TGTGCCACCAGCAGCGACAGGGGGCGACGGGAAAAACTGTTTTTT	CATSSDRGRREKLFF
TRBV18	.	TRBJ1-4	.	TGTGCCAGCTCACCAGGCCCTGATGAAAAACTGTTTTTT	CASSPGPDEKLFF
TRBV5-1	.	TRBJ1-2	TRBD1	TGCGCCAGCAGCTTGGAGGCAGGGGGAAACTATGGCTACACCTTC	CASSLEAGGNYGYTF
TRBV30	.	TRBJ2-1	TRBD2	TGTGCCTGGAGTGTGGGACTACCTTACAATGAGCAGTTCTTC	CAWSVGLPYNEQFF
TRBV29-1	.	TRBJ2-7	TRBD1	TGCAGCGTAGTGACAGGGAGCTCCTACGAGCAGTACTTC	CSVVTGSSYEQYF
TRBV5-6	few	TRBJ2-7	TRBD1	TGTGCCAGCAGCGGCCGGGACAGGGGTTACGAGCAGTACTTC	CASSGRDRGYEQYF
TRBV19	few	TRBJ2-2	TRBD1	TGTGCCAGTTCTCGACAGGGGGCTATTTATGGGGAGCTGTTTTTT	CASSRQGAIYGELFF
TRBV29-1	.	TRBJ2-7	.	TGCAGCGTGGACTTATTGGGGTTTAACGAGCAGTACTTC	CSVDLLGFNEQYF
TRBV18	.	TRBJ2-5	.	TGTGCCAGCTCACCACCGGAGATACAAGAGACCCAGTACTTC	CASSPPEIQETQYF
TRBV2	.	TRBJ1-3	TRBD1	TGTGCCAGCACCATGGACAGGGCTGGAAACACCATATATTTT	CASTMDRAGNTIYF
TRBV10-2	.	TRBJ2-7	TRBD2	TGCGCCAGCAGTTACAGTCGGGAGGGCGAGCAGTACTTC	CASSYSREGEQYF
TRBV29-1	.	TRBJ1-1	.	TGCAGCTTCCTGTGGAGGAATGAAGCTTTCTTT	CSFLWRNEAFF
TRBV28	.	TRBJ1-2	TRBD1	TGTGCCAGCAGTAGGGACAGAGGTGAACACTATGGCTACACCTTC	CASSRDRGEHYGYTF
TRBV9	.	TRBJ2-3	.	TGTGCCAGCAGCGTAGGACTAGGAGGTAGCACAGATACGCAGTATTTT	CASSVGLGGSTDTQYF
TRBV20-1	.	TRBJ1-1	.	TGCAGTGCTAGTAATCGGGGGGATGAAGCTTTCTTT	CSASNRGDEAFF
TRBV5-1	.	TRBJ2-7	.	TGCGCCAGCAGCTTGCGGGAGCAGGGCGAGCAGTACTTC	CASSLREQGEQYF
TRBV24-1	.	TRBJ2-1	.	TGTGCCACCAGGGCAACGGCAGGGTCTGAGCAGTTCTTC	CATRATAGSEQFF
TRBV6-2/TRBV6-3	.	TRBJ2-7	.	TGTGCCAGCAGCCAACAGGAACCTACCAGGGAGCAGTACTTC	CASSQQEPTREQYF
TRBV7-2	.	TRBJ1-2	.	TGTGCCAGCAGCTTAGCAACGGGGGAATCGGGCTATGGCTACACCTTC	CASSLATGESGYGYTF
TRBV27	.	TRBJ2-1	.	TGTGCCAGCAGTGGTATCCCCTTCAGCTCCTACAATGAGCAGTTCTTC	CASSGIPFSSYNEQFF
TRBV4-3	.	TRBJ1-5	TRBD1	TGCGCCAGCAGCCAAGAGGCGAGACAGGGGAATCAGCCCCAGCATTTT	CASSQEARQGNQPQHF
TRBV25-1	once	TRBJ2-2	TRBD2	TGTGCCAGCAGTGAAGGACTAGCGGGAGGTTGGGAGCTGTTTTTT	CASSEGLAGGWELFF
TRBV24-1	few	TRBJ2-3	TRBD1	TGTGCCACCAGTGATTTGGGACAGGACACAGATACGCAGTATTTT	CATSDLGQDTDTQYF
TRBV19	once	TRBJ1-2	TRBD1	TGTGCCAGTACCGCGACAGGGTCTAACTATGGCTACACCTTC	CASTATGSNYGYTF
TRBV2	once	TRBJ1-1	.	TGTGCCAGCAGTGAAGGCAGGCAAACTGAAGCTTTCTTT	CASSEGRQTEAFF
TRBV14	.	TRBJ2-2	TRBD1	TGTGCCAGCAGCCAAGGGACAGGGGGCGTTGGTGGTGAGAATGAAGTCTGGGAGCTGTTTTTT	CASSQGTGGVGGENEVWELFF
TRBV5-1	few	TRBJ2-7	.	TGCGCCAGCAGCTGGGAGCAGGAGGCCTACGAGCAGTACTTC	CASSWEQEAYEQYF
TRBV11-3	once	TRBJ2-1	.	TGTGCCAGCAGCTTGGAGGGAAGCGATGAGCAGTTCTTC	CASSLEGSDEQFF
TRBV30	.	TRBJ1-5	TRBD1	TGTGCCGGAGGGGACAGGGTTGATCAGCCCCAGCATTTT	CAGGDRVDQPQHF
TRBV19	.	TRBJ1-5	.	TGTGCCAGTAGTCGGGGGGACATTCGGAGTCAGCCCCAGCATTTT	CASSRGDIRSQPQHF
TRBV12-3/TRBV12-4	.	TRBJ2-3	.	TGTGCCAGCAGTTTCGAGGATACGCAGTATTTT	CASSFEDTQYF